A selection of T cell receptor beta chains follows, all from one sample in a study of cytomegalovirus exposure and HLA in healthy donors. Assay: immunoSEQ multiplex PCR; the TCRdb copy retains only in-frame clones and omits some. The sample carries some 140,000 clones, roughly 79% recorded once. The material sequenced was PBMCs. All receptors come from a man in his thirties or forties in good health and CMV-seropositive. Each CDR3 is given with its conserved first and last residue. Each record gives: V gene, clone size, D gene, J gene, CDR3 DNA, CDR3 protein. D genes are given only for firm matches. Clone size appears in some rows only: once, few, many, or a class for an expanded clone.

TRBV7-9	NA	NA	TRBJ1-3	TGTGCCAGCAGCCCTGACAGGCCCACCTCTGGAAACACCATATATTTT	CASSPDRPTSGNTIYF
TRBV7-2	NA	NA	TRBJ1-3	TGTGCCAGCAGCTTAACCCCCAACTTTTACTCTGGAAACACCATATATTTT	CASSLTPNFYSGNTIYF
TRBV6-1	NA	NA	TRBJ2-7	TGTGCCAGCACCAGTGAGTGGGAGGACGAGCAGTACTTC	CASTSEWEDEQYF
TRBV6-5	NA	TRBD1	TRBJ2-7	TGTGCCAGCAGTGCTGCGGACAGGGGGCGCGAAGAGCAGTACTTC	CASSAADRGREEQYF
TRBV7-9	once	NA	TRBJ2-1	TGTGCCAGCAGTCCCGCGACGGGCGGCCTAGGGGATGAGCAGTTCTTC	CASSPATGGLGDEQFF
TRBV18	NA	TRBD1	TRBJ1-1	TGTGCCAGCTCACCATGGGACAGGGTGGGAAATGAAGCTTTCTTT	CASSPWDRVGNEAFF
TRBV5-4	NA	TRBD1	TRBJ2-1	TGTGCCAGCAGCTTGGCCGGGACAGGGGGCGCGAATGAGCAGTTCTTC	CASSLAGTGGANEQFF
TRBV6-1	NA	NA	TRBJ2-2	TGTGCCAGCAGTGGACAGTTGAACACCGGGGAGCTGTTTTTT	CASSGQLNTGELFF
TRBV5-1	once	TRBD1	TRBJ2-2	TGCGCCAGCAGCCCCTACAGGGGAAGTACCGGGGAGCTGTTTTTT	CASSPYRGSTGELFF
TRBV19	NA	NA	TRBJ1-1	TGTGCCAGTAGTATAACACAGGCTACTCAGAACCCCATGAACACTGAAGCTTTCTTT	CASSITQATQNPMNTEAFF
TRBV18	NA	NA	TRBJ2-3	TGTGCCAGCTCACCACGGGCTGCAAAGACCTGGGAGGATACGCAGTATTTT	CASSPRAAKTWEDTQYF
TRBV2	NA	NA	TRBJ2-6	TGTGCCAGCAGTGATCAAGGGGTCGGGGCCAACGTCCTGACTTTC	CASSDQGVGANVLTF
TRBV5-4	NA	NA	TRBJ1-1	TGTGCCAGCAGCTTCACGGTAGACACTGAAGCTTTCTTT	CASSFTVDTEAFF
TRBV5-1	many	NA	TRBJ1-1	TGCGCCAGCAGCTGGACAGATAACACTGAAGCTTTCTTT	CASSWTDNTEAFF
TRBV5-1	NA	NA	TRBJ1-4	TGCGCCAGCAGCTTTCTCGTGGGGGGGCGTGAAAAACTGTTTTTT	CASSFLVGGREKLFF
TRBV7-9	NA	TRBD1	TRBJ1-1	TGTGCCAGCAGCTTAGCGGGACAGGGGGCGGAGAACACTGAAGCTTTCTTT	CASSLAGQGAENTEAFF
TRBV5-1	NA	NA	TRBJ2-1	TGCGCCAGCAGCCCGGGATCAGAAGCCTACAATGAGCAGTTCTTC	CASSPGSEAYNEQFF
TRBV7-3	NA	NA	TRBJ1-1	TGTGCCAGCAGCCCAACTCCCTGGGCCCCACCGGGGAATACTGAAGCTTTCTTT	CASSPTPWAPPGNTEAFF
TRBV6-5	NA	NA	TRBJ2-7	TGTGCCAGCAGTTACTCCACTTCCTACGAGCAGTACTTC	CASSYSTSYEQYF
TRBV19	NA	NA	TRBJ2-5	TGTGCCAGTATGGGCGGGAAAGAGACCCAGTACTTC	CASMGGKETQYF
TRBV6-5	NA	TRBD1	TRBJ1-2	TGTGCCAGCAGTGAACCGGGACAGGGGTATGGCTACACCTTC	CASSEPGQGYGYTF
TRBV4-1	NA	TRBD2	TRBJ2-5	TGCGCCAGCAGCCAAGCCACTAGCGGGGGCCGGGGGCAAGAGACCCAGTACTTC	CASSQATSGGRGQETQYF
TRBV23-1	NA	NA	TRBJ2-7	TGCGCCAGCAGTCGGCTTACACGGGACAAACTAGGCAAAGGGGAGCAGTACTTC	CASSRLTRDKLGKGEQYF
TRBV7-9	NA	TRBD1	TRBJ2-1	TGTGCCAGCAGCCCACCGGGACAGGGCTCCTACAATGAGCAGTTCTTC	CASSPPGQGSYNEQFF
TRBV6-1	few	NA	TRBJ1-5	TGTGCCAGCAGTGAAGAAACAGGGTATGGTCAGCCCCAGCATTTT	CASSEETGYGQPQHF
TRBV9	once	TRBD2	TRBJ2-3	TGTGCCAGCAGCGGCTCATCGAGCGGGAGGGGCACAGATACGCAGTATTTT	CASSGSSSGRGTDTQYF
TRBV14	NA	NA	TRBJ2-7	TGTGCCAGCAGCCAAGTGGGGACAATCCACAACGAGCAGTACTTC	CASSQVGTIHNEQYF
TRBV29-1	NA	NA	TRBJ2-5	TGCAGCGTTGGTCGGCACGGGGAGACCCAGTACTTC	CSVGRHGETQYF
TRBV18	once	NA	TRBJ1-3	TGTGCCAGCTCACAAGTTTGGACAGTCCGCGGAAACACCATATATTTT	CASSQVWTVRGNTIYF
TRBV6-4	NA	NA	TRBJ2-2	TGTGCCAGCAGTGGACAGGCCAGCACCGGGGAGCTGTTTTTT	CASSGQASTGELFF
TRBV10-3	NA	TRBD1	TRBJ2-2	TGTGCCGTCACGGGACAGAGCGAGCCCGGGGAGCTGTTTTTT	CAVTGQSEPGELFF
TRBV10-1	NA	TRBD2	TRBJ2-7	TGCGCCAGCAGTGAGGGGGGGGCCTACGAGCAGTACTTC	CASSEGGAYEQYF
TRBV6-1	NA	NA	TRBJ1-2	TGTGCCAGTGAGAGGGTTAACTATGGCTACACCTTC	CASERVNYGYTF
TRBV19	NA	TRBD2	TRBJ2-1	TGTGCCAGTAGCCTCGCCGGGACTAGCGGCCCGAATGAGCAGTTCTTC	CASSLAGTSGPNEQFF
TRBV6-1	NA	NA	TRBJ1-4	TGTGCCAGCAGTGCGCGAGGCCACTCTATTGAAAAACTGTTTTTT	CASSARGHSIEKLFF
TRBV7-9	NA	TRBD1	TRBJ1-4	TGTGCCAGCAGCCGCAACCGGGGGACAGCCGATGAAAAACTGTTTTTT	CASSRNRGTADEKLFF
TRBV7-6	NA	TRBD1	TRBJ2-1	TGTGCCAGCAGCCCCTTGACAGGGTTGATCAATGAGCAGTTCTTC	CASSPLTGLINEQFF
TRBV7-3	NA	TRBD1	TRBJ1-1	TGTGCCAGCAGCCGGAATCCAGGGGGCACTGAAGCTTTCTTT	CASSRNPGGTEAFF
TRBV6-5	NA	NA	TRBJ1-2	TGTGCCAGCAGTTACGAGGAAAAGTATGGCTACACCTTC	CASSYEEKYGYTF
TRBV2	NA	NA	TRBJ2-4	TGTGCCAGCAGTGCACCTATAGCCAAAAACATTCAGTACTTC	CASSAPIAKNIQYF
TRBV5-4	NA	TRBD2	TRBJ2-5	TGTGCCAGCAGCTTACCTGGACTAGCGGGGGGGGCCTCGTCGGACTTC	CASSLPGLAGGASSDF
TRBV7-9	NA	NA	TRBJ2-7	TGTGCCAGCAGCACCAACCGGGACGGGAGCTACGAGCAGTACTTC	CASSTNRDGSYEQYF
TRBV5-6	NA	NA	TRBJ1-2	TGTGCCAGCAGCTTGGTCCCCTTTACAGGGTCCTATGGCTACACCTTC	CASSLVPFTGSYGYTF
TRBV29-1	NA	NA	TRBJ1-2	TGCAGCGTTGAGCAGGGTGAACCTATCTGGGGCTACACCTTC	CSVEQGEPIWGYTF
TRBV28	once	TRBD1	TRBJ2-7	TGTGCCATCGACAGGGCCAGGTCCTACGAGCAGTACTTC	CAIDRARSYEQYF
TRBV6-5	NA	TRBD2	TRBJ2-2	TGTGCCAGCAGTTACACCGGGACTAGCAACACCGGGGAGCTGTTTTTT	CASSYTGTSNTGELFF
TRBV2	NA	TRBD2	TRBJ2-1	TGTGCCAGCAGACTAGCGGGGGGGCACAATGAGCAGTTCTTC	CASRLAGGHNEQFF
TRBV18	once	NA	TRBJ2-7	TGTGCCAGCTCACCACCTTCCAGGGCCAACTACGAGCAGTACTTC	CASSPPSRANYEQYF
TRBV29-1	NA	NA	TRBJ2-7	TGCAGCGTTGAGATCTGGGGGCGTGAGCAGTACTTC	CSVEIWGREQYF